This TCR beta chain is drawn from a study of PD-L1 blockade in urothelial cancer. Overall study: Atezolizumab therapy began for patients at some point between 2014 and 2016, dosed at 1,200 mg intravenously every 3 weeks.

Time point described: peripheral blood 6 weeks after treatment start. The study collected 1 to 8 samples per patient, pretreatment and on-treatment. Broader study findings: Blood clones associated with the tumor expanded more at 3 weeks in durable-benefit patients.

The V segment lost 6 bases and the J segment 4 bases; nucleotides outside the gene matches: 14. The CDR3 consists of 16 residues. Germline V lookup: CDR1 SGHKS, CDR2 YYEKEE (reference sequence). The assay was immunoSEQ multiplex PCR, and TCRdb's table has in-frame clones only and misses some. The sample contains 30,000 or so clones, about nine tenths of which appear only once. A word on this clone: Its cognate antigen is unknown.

The sample consisted of PBMCs, taken around atezolizumab (anti-PD-L1) treatment. This TCR was sampled from an elderly man with urothelial cancer. The chain carries TRBV5-5 and TRBJ1-2, with TRBD1 matching 8 bases. CDR3 protein: CASTPTGAAGSYGYTF. The CDR3 DNA follows: TGTGCCAGCACCCCGACAGGGGCTGCGGGGAGCTATGGCTACACCTTC.